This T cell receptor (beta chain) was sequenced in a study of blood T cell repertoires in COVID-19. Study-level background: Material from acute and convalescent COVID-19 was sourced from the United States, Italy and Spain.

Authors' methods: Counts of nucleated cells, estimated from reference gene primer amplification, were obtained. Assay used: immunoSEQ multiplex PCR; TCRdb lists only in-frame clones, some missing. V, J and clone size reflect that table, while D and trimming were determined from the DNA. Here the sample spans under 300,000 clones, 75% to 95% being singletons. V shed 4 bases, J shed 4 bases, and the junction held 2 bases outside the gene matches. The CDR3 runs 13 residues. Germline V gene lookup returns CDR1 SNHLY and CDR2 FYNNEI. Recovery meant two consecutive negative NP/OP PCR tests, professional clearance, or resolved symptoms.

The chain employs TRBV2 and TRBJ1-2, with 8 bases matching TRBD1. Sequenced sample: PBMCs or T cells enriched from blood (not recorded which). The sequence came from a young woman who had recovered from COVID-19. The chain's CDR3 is CASSGTGSYGYTF. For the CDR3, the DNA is TGTGCCAGCAGTGGGACAGGGTCCTATGGCTACACCTTC.